The 15 T cell receptor beta chains reported below all come from one sample, sequenced in a study of T cells after somatic rescue of genetic block. Clones were read by immunoSEQ multiplex PCR, and TCRdb kept only the in-frame ones, dropping some. There are over 9,500 clones in the sample; under 80% occur only once, and 22% lies in the top ten. The source material was peripheral blood mononuclear cells (PBMCs). These receptors came from a boy aged 5-17 years.

The chain couples TRBV6-5 to TRBJ2-1; TRBD1 matches 7 bases. The germline gives CDR1 MNHEY, CDR2 SVGAGI. The CDR3 has 15 amino acids. V lost 0 bases to trimming and J lost 6 bases; unmatched junction nucleotides: 5. CDR3 region: CASSYSDRVGNEQFF. CDR3 bases: TGTGCCAGCAGTTACTCCGACAGGGTAGGCAATGAGCAGTTCTTC.

CDR3 region: CASSLVGEVADTQYF. As DNA, the CDR3 is TGTGCCAGCAGCTTGGTGGGGGAGGTGGCAGATACGCAGTATTTT. V and J are TRBV5-4 and TRBJ2-3; possibly TRBD2 for D (6 bases). CDR3 length equals 15 residues. Germline lookup yields CDR1 SGHNT and CDR2 YYREEE (reference sequence). Trimming took off 0 bases at V and 4 bases at J, with 12 bases between the two ends.

This sequence joins TRBV5-1 and TRBJ1-3; 8 positions match TRBD1. The CDR3 extends over 16 amino acids. Germline CDR1 is SGHRS and CDR2 is YFSETQ. The J segment lost 0 bases and the V segment lost 4 bases, leaving 6 bases of the junction unmatched. The DNA of the CDR3 is TGCGCCAGCAGCCACGGGACAGGTTTCTCTGGAAACACCATATATTTT. Translating it yields CASSHGTGFSGNTIYF.

This sequence joins TRBV9 and TRBJ1-2; TRBD1 matches 7 bases. Trimming removed 2 bases from V and 7 bases from J; junction bases left unmatched: 11. The CDR3 has 15 residues. Per the germline V gene, CDR1 is SGDLS and CDR2 is YYNGEE. CDR3 nucleotide sequence: TGTGCCAGCAGCGTGGATAATAGGGGGCAGATTGGCTACACCTTC. This encodes CASSVDNRGQIGYTF.

This sequence joins TRBV6-5 and TRBJ2-2; D perhaps matches TRBD1 (5 bases). The CDR3 contains 15 residues. Trimming took off 5 bases at V and 1 base at J, with 11 bases between the two ends. Per the germline V gene, CDR1 is MNHEY and CDR2 is SVGAGI. Written as DNA, the CDR3 is TGTGCCAGCAGTCGGACAAGACTGAACACCGGGGAGCTGTTTTTT. Its translation is CASSRTRLNTGELFF.

The CDR3 protein is CASSIRGQGGNQPQHF. CDR3 nucleotides: TGTGCCAGCAGCATTCGGGGCCAGGGGGGAAATCAGCCCCAGCATTTT. This chain uses TRBV21-1 with TRBJ1-5; no check of the table's D call, TRBD1, against the DNA was made. TRBV21-1 is assigned pseudogene status. The CDR3 length is 16 residues.

V and J are TRBV28 and TRBJ1-1, with D maybe TRBD1 (5 bases). In germline, CDR1 is MDHEN, CDR2 SYDVKM. The CDR3 is 17 amino acids. Trimming pared 4 bases from V and 1 base from J, leaving 19 bases between. CDR3 DNA sequence: TGTGCCAGCAGTTCCTACAGGCTTAGTTTGAGGAACACTGAAGCTTTCTTT. Translated, it gives CASSSYRLSLRNTEAFF.

This clone has a single count. V gene TRBV13 combines with J gene TRBJ1-5, with 7 bases matching TRBD1. Germline assignment: CDR1 PRHDT and CDR2 FYEKMQ (reference sequence). The CDR3 spans 15 residues. The junction had 3 bases not matched to a gene; V was cut back by 4 bases and J by 0 bases. This chain's CDR3 is CASSSTGYSNQPQHF. CDR3 nucleotide sequence: TGTGCCAGCAGCTCGACAGGGTATAGCAATCAGCCCCAGCATTTT.

The chain uses TRBV6-6 and TRBJ1-5; D unresolved. V was cut by 5 bases and J by 5 bases, with 10 bases left in between. Germline CDR1 reads MNHNY; CDR2 reads SVGAGI (reference sequence). The CDR3 spans 13 residues. CDR3 in amino acids: CASSPGPHQPQHF. In nucleotides, the CDR3 is TGTGCCAGCAGTCCCGGGCCACATCAGCCCCAGCATTTT.

The chain has TRBV28 and TRBJ1-2; 9 nucleotides match TRBD1. CDR1 is MDHEN and CDR2 is SYDVKM in the germline V gene. This CDR3 comprises 15 residues. V trimming: 6 bases; J trimming: 5 bases; junction bases outside the gene matches: 10. The CDR3 region has the DNA TGTGCCAGCAGCCTGGAGAGGACAGGGGTTTATGGCTACACCTTC. The encoded protein is CASSLERTGVYGYTF.

This clone was seen a single time. V usage is TRBV19 and J usage is TRBJ1-4; 7 bases map to TRBD1. After removal of 4 bases from V and 7 bases from J, the junction contained 15 bases not matched to a gene. CDR3 length equals 17 residues. Germline V CDR1 and CDR2: LNHDA, SQIVND (reference sequence). The CDR3 bases are TGTGCCAGTAGTAAGACCCGCAGGGGGATAAGAGGTGAAAAACTGTTTTTT. Its translation is CASSKTRRGIRGEKLFF. The full variable domain, rest sourced from reference TRBV19 and TRBJ1-4, is DGGITQSPKYLFRKEGQNVTLSCEQNLNHDAMYWYRQDPGQGLRLIYYSQIVNDFQKGDIAEGYSVSREKKESFPLTVTSAQKNPTAFYLCASSKTRRGIRGEKLFFGSGTQLSVL.

The V gene is TRBV27, the J gene TRBJ1-1; unclear D gene. CDR1 is MNHEY and CDR2 is SMNVEV in the germline V gene (reference sequence). The V end lost 1 base, the J end lost 1 base, and 10 bases lay between the germline ends. The CDR3 has 15 residues. The chain's CDR3 is CASSLLAIPNTEAFF. Here the CDR3 DNA reads TGTGCCAGCAGTTTATTGGCCATTCCGAACACTGAAGCTTTCTTT.

The chain is built from TRBV19 and TRBJ1-2; maybe TRBD1 (5 bases). The CDR3 loop spans 17 amino acids. CDR1 and CDR2 (germline): LNHDA, SQIVND (reference sequence). V was trimmed by 7 bases and J by 3 bases, leaving 24 bases between them. In nucleotides, the CDR3 is TGTGCCAGTACCTCCGGGACGGAGACGGGTTTTGACTATGGCTACACCTTC. Encoded protein: CASTSGTETGFDYGYTF.

The chain couples TRBV4-2 to TRBJ2-1; D not resolved. Germline CDR1 and CDR2: LGHNA and YNFKEQ. V was cut by 0 bases and J by 9 bases, with 3 bases left in between. This CDR3 comprises 11 residues. The CDR3, as DNA: TGTGCCAGCAGCCAAGATCGTGAGCAGTTCTTC. It translates to CASSQDREQFF.

The chain combines TRBV7-9 with TRBJ2-7; tentative D call: TRBD1 (6 bases). The CDR3 sequence is 14 residues long. Per germline, CDR1 SEHNR and CDR2 FQNEAQ (reference sequence). Trimming left V 7 bases short and J 5 bases short, with 18 bases between. The CDR3 nucleotides read TGTGCCAGCACTTCCCGGGACACCCAACACGAGCAGTACTTC. Its translation: CASTSRDTQHEQYF. The full variable domain, rest sourced from reference TRBV7-9 and TRBJ2-7, is DTGVSQNPRHKITKRGQNVTFRCDPISEHNRLYWYRQTLGQGPEFLTYFQNEAQLEKSRLLSDRFSAERPKGSFSTLEIQRTEQGDSAMYLCASTSRDTQHEQYFGPGTRLTVT.